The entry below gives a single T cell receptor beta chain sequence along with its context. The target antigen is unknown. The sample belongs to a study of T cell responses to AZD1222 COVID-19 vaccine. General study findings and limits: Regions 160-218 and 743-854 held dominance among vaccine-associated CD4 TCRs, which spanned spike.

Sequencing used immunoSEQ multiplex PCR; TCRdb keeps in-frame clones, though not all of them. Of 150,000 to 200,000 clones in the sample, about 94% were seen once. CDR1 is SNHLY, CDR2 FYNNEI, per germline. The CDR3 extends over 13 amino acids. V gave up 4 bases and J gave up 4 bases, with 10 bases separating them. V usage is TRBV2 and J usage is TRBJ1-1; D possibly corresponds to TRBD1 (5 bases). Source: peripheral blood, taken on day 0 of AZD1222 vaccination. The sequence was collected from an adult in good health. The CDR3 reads CASSVSGFTEAFF. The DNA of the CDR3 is TGTGCCAGCAGTGTGTCAGGGTTCACTGAAGCTTTCTTT.